Listed here are 7 T cell receptor beta chains from one sample, sequenced in a study of T-cell reconstitution after alpha-beta-depleted transplantation in children. Preparation of the TCRbeta library was carried out with unique molecular identifiers. MiXCR, applied by TCRdb to the PCR reads, yields one record per CDR3 protein. This sample has fewer than 1 million distinct CDR3 sequences, with about 16% found just once. The sequences come from PBMCs, mostly from graft donor cells, collected 360 days after TCRalphabeta/CD19-depleted stem cell transplant. Every receptor here comes from a male patient younger than 18 who had a stem cell transplant for acute lymphoblastic leukemia, so the T cells may come from the graft donor.

This clonotype was counted only a few times. The chain joins TRBV12-3 or TRBV12-4 to TRBJ2-1, with D unresolved. There are 14 residues in the CDR3. The V end was cut by 5 bases, the J end by 6 bases, with 14 bases between. CDR3 amino acids: CASSISSSLNEQFF. CDR3 nucleotides: TGTGCCAGCAGTATAAGTAGCAGCCTCAATGAGCAGTTCTTC.

This clonotype was recorded many times. V is TRBV12-3 or TRBV12-4 and J is TRBJ2-3, with 9 bases fitting TRBD2. V trimming: 6 bases; J trimming: 2 bases; junction bases outside the gene matches: 9. The CDR3 spans 16 residues. The CDR3 DNA sequence: TGTGCCAGCAGCACTCCAGCGGGAGGACACACAGATACGCAGTATTTT. Translated, it gives CASSTPAGGHTDTQYF.

This clonotype occurred a few times. CDR3 region: CASSFTGRMNTEAFF. Written as DNA, the CDR3 is TGTGCCAGCAGTTTCACCGGACGGATGAACACTGAAGCTTTCTTT. V is TRBV27 and J is TRBJ1-1; no firm D call. The length of the CDR3 is 15 residues. Germline lookup yields CDR1 MNHEY and CDR2 SMNVEV (reference sequence). V lost 3 bases to trimming and J lost 0 bases, with 11 bases between them.

CDR3 DNA sequence: TGCGCCAGCAGCCGGGGACTAGCGGATAACAATGAGCAGTTCTTC. Residues: CASSRGLADNNEQFF. The J gene is TRBJ2-1, the V gene TRBV4-1; 11 nucleotides agree with TRBD2. Looked up from germline, CDR1 is MGHRA and CDR2 is YSYEKL. The CDR3 is 15 residues long. Losses at the gene ends were 4 bases for V and 5 bases for J; bases not matched to a gene: 4.

This clonotype has a count of ten or more. The chain employs TRBV5-1 and TRBJ2-6, with D uncertain. Germline V lookup: CDR1 SGHRS, CDR2 YFSETQ. V gave up 0 bases and J gave up 3 bases, with 13 bases separating them. There are 17 residues in the CDR3. CDR3 nucleotides: TGCGCCAGCAGCTTGGCCAGACGGTTTGGTGGGGCCAACGTCCTGACTTTC. Its protein product is CASSLARRFGGANVLTF.

The chain links TRBV29-1 to TRBJ2-7; D possibly uses TRBD1 or TRBD2 (5 bases each). The CDR3 runs to 14 residues. Germline V gene sequence: CDR1 SQVTM, CDR2 ANQGSEA. V was trimmed by 2 bases and J by 7 bases, leaving 18 bases between them. The CDR3 region is CSVESGTQAGEQYF. CDR3 bases: TGCAGCGTTGAATCCGGGACCCAAGCCGGGGAGCAGTACTTC.

This clonotype appeared many times. J is TRBJ2-2 and V is TRBV2; D is possibly TRBD1 (6 bases). The CDR3 extends over 15 amino acids. In germline, CDR1 is SNHLY, CDR2 FYNNEI. The germline V and J ends were trimmed by 7 bases and 6 bases, with 18 bases remaining between them. The CDR3 sequence: CASKTDRGTAGELFF. The CDR3 DNA reads as TGTGCCAGCAAGACGGACAGAGGCACTGCCGGGGAGCTGTTTTTT.